This TCR beta chain was obtained from a study of shared clonotypes between healthy human individuals. As for the study in general: Used for every donor were three CD4 naive, three CD4 memory, two CD8 naive and one CD8 memory plate. Regarding the study as a whole: Measured sharing among donors was expected to vary with sequencing depth. Sampling covered blood only; tissue repertoires likely differ.

This clone has just one count. Its antigen is currently unknown. Some clones are missing from TCRdb's copy, which holds only in-frame ones; the method was immunoSEQ multiplex PCR. The repertoire has approximately 720,000 clones, more than 70% of them found once; the top ten carry approximately 1.8%. The CDR3 is 11 residues long. Between the trimmed V and J ends, which lost 6 bases and 0 bases, there was a span of 3 bases. Looked up from germline, CDR1 is MRHNA and CDR2 is SNTAGT. This clonotype was sampled from a woman in her 30s in good health. What was sequenced was memory CD4+ T cells sorted from blood. Subset denoted: CD45RA-negative fraction. J is TRBJ2-7 and V is TRBV6-4; D ambiguous. CDR3 loop: CASRSSYEQYF. CDR3 nucleotide sequence: TGTGCCAGCAGGAGCTCCTACGAGCAGTACTTC.